The clone carrying this T cell receptor (beta chain) occurred many times. CDR1 DFQATT and CDR2 SNEGSKA come from the germline V gene (reference sequence). CDR3 length: 15 residues. The V end lost 3 bases, the J end lost 8 bases, and 22 bases lay between the germline ends. The data stem from a study of HIV-infected children after antiretroviral therapy interruption. The overall study: Most children had recorded EBV and CMV exposure. In continuous treatment, analyzed samples were from weeks 0, 48 and 150.

Unique molecular identifiers were included in an RNA-based 3' RACE TCR library. TCRdb fed the 3' RACE reads into MiXCR, producing one record per CDR3 protein. The table lists 6,000 to 8,000 distinct CDR3 sequences, 16% of them singletons. Treatment reported: PENTA 11 planned treatment interruption arm or continuous ART arm. Memory CD8+ CD45RO+ CD45RA- T cells were sorted from thawed PBMCs. The chain carries TRBV20-1 and TRBJ1-2, with no clear D. The receptor comes from a pool of human donors with HIV. The sequenced sample was CD45RO+ CD8+ T cells from PBMCs, pooled from several time points, obtained from a donor given antiretroviral therapy, either interrupted or continuous. The subset was: memory CD8+ CD45RO+ CD45RA- T cells. This chain's CDR3 is CSASYPRGRSPGYTF. In DNA, the CDR3 is TGCAGTGCTAGTTACCCCCGCGGGAGATCCCCGGGCTACACCTTC.